One and the same sample provided the 17 T cell receptor beta chains below, sequenced in a study of PD-L1 blockade in urothelial cancer. Here immunoSEQ multiplex PCR was the method, and the copy in TCRdb shows in-frame clones only, minus some. The table lists 35,000 to 55,000 clones, roughly four fifths of them singletons. This sample comprised PBMCs, obtained around atezolizumab (anti-PD-L1) treatment. These TCRs come from a man aged 65 to 85 with urothelial cancer.

The chain carries TRBV19 and TRBJ2-7, with D tentatively TRBD2 (5 bases). Germline CDR1 reads LNHDA; CDR2 reads SQIVND (reference sequence). The CDR3 runs 15 residues. V was shortened by 1 base and J by 2 bases, with 12 bases between the two germline ends. CDR3 loop: CASSIGAGPTYEQYF. CDR3 in DNA: TGTGCCAGTAGTATAGGGGCGGGTCCGACCTACGAGCAGTACTTC.

The V call is TRBV7-2, the J call TRBJ1-3, with D perhaps TRBD1 (5 bases). CDR1 and CDR2 (germline): SGHTA, FQGNSA. The CDR3 sequence is 14 residues long. The V end lost 3 bases, the J end lost 0 bases, and 6 bases lay between the germline ends. The CDR3 nucleotides read TGTGCCAGCAGCTTGACAGCCTCTGGAAACACCATATATTTT. This codes for CASSLTASGNTIYF.

The rearrangement joins TRBV28 to TRBJ2-3; no clear D gene. From germline, CDR1 is MDHEN and CDR2 SYDVKM. The ends were cut back, 7 bases at V and 2 bases at J, with 4 bases in the middle. This CDR3 region has 11 residues. The CDR3 region has the DNA TGTGCCAGCATGGCCACAGATACGCAGTATTTT. Its translation: CASMATDTQYF.

The chain combines TRBV6-1 with TRBJ1-1; the match to TRBD1 covers 9 bases. V dropped 6 bases and J dropped 4; count of bases not matched to a gene: 6. Germline V gives CDR1 MNHNS, CDR2 SASEGT. This CDR3 has 14 amino acids. This CDR3 reads CASSADRGSTEAFF. Here the CDR3 DNA reads TGTGCCAGCAGCGCGGACAGGGGCTCCACTGAAGCTTTCTTT.

V and J are TRBV15 and TRBJ2-3, with 9 bases aligning to TRBD2. Germline assignment: CDR1 LNHNV and CDR2 YYDKDF (reference sequence). Losses at the gene ends were 1 base for V and 2 bases for J; bases not matched to a gene: 7. The CDR3 covers 17 residues. CDR3 bases: TGTGCCACCAGCAGAGGTTTAGCGGGGGAAATCACAGATACGCAGTATTTT. The encoded protein is CATSRGLAGEITDTQYF.

The chain joins TRBV7-3 to TRBJ2-1, with D maybe TRBD1 (7 bases). This CDR3 is 13 amino acids long. Trimming shortened V by 2 bases and J by 9 bases, and 11 bases separated the two germline ends. Germline assignment: CDR1 SGHTA and CDR2 FQGTGA. CDR3 nucleotide sequence: TGTGCCAGCAGCTTACAGGGGGGAAGTGAGCAGTTCTTC. Translation: CASSLQGGSEQFF.

This chain uses TRBV28 with TRBJ2-7; 10 bases map to TRBD1. Trimming cost V 6 bases and J 4 bases; bases outside gene matches: 6. Germline values: CDR1 MDHEN, CDR2 SYDVKM. The CDR3 is 14 residues long. The CDR3 DNA reads as TGTGCCAGCAGGGGAGACAGGGGGCCGTACGAGCAGTACTTC. Its translation is CASRGDRGPYEQYF.

The J gene is TRBJ1-5, the V gene TRBV7-9; D remains ambiguous. Germline CDR1 is SEHNR and CDR2 is FQNEAQ (reference sequence). The CDR3 loop spans 12 amino acids. CDR3: CDGSKGNEPQHF. DNA for the CDR3: TGTGATGGGAGTAAGGGTAACGAGCCCCAGCATTTT.

J is TRBJ2-7 and V is TRBV28; D perhaps matches TRBD2 (7 bases). The CDR3 runs 15 residues. V dropped 6 bases and J dropped 2 bases, with 17 bases sitting between them. CDR1 is MDHEN, CDR2 SYDVKM, per germline. The DNA of the CDR3 is TGTGCCAGCAGCCATGGGGGGGCGGCCGCCTACGAGCAGTACTTC. It encodes CASSHGGAAAYEQYF.

The chain's CDR3 is CASIKSGINQPQHF. In DNA, the CDR3 is TGTGCCAGTATCAAATCAGGGATCAATCAGCCCCAGCATTTT. The V and J genes are TRBV19 and TRBJ1-5, with a weak D call TRBD1 (5 bases). V was trimmed by 7 bases and J by 3 bases, leaving 13 bases between them. The germline V gene encodes CDR1 LNHDA and CDR2 SQIVND (reference sequence). The CDR3 is made up of 14 amino acids.

The J gene is TRBJ2-3, the V gene TRBV5-1, with TRBD1 as a possible D gene (5 bases). This CDR3 comprises 15 residues. The germline V gene has CDR1 SGHRS and CDR2 YFSETQ. Trimming took off 3 bases at V and 3 bases at J, with 14 bases between the two ends. The CDR3 coding sequence is TGCGCCAGCAGCTCTCAGGCAGGGATAACAGATACGCAGTATTTT. Translated: CASSSQAGITDTQYF.

The chain joins TRBV28 to TRBJ1-4; 9 bases fit TRBD1. Germline V gene data show CDR1 as MDHEN and CDR2 as SYDVKM. The CDR3 contains 15 residues. With V trimmed by 5 bases and J by 8 bases, 9 bases remained unmatched. CDR3: CASSSMGGQGEKLFF. In nucleotides, the CDR3 is TGTGCCAGCAGTAGCATGGGAGGACAGGGGGAAAAACTGTTTTTT.

The chain uses TRBV28 and TRBJ2-5; D possibly corresponds to TRBD1 (5 bases). CDR1 MDHEN and CDR2 SYDVKM come from the germline V gene. CDR3 length: 17 residues. Trimming removed 2 bases at V and 0 bases at J, with 16 bases between. DNA for the CDR3: TGTGCCAGCAGTTTAGGAGCCCATGGACAAAACCAAGAGACCCAGTACTTC. Encoded protein: CASSLGAHGQNQETQYF.

The V gene is TRBV6-5, the J gene TRBJ1-5; 8 bases map to TRBD1. Germline V gene lookup returns CDR1 MNHEY and CDR2 SVGAGI. The length of the CDR3 is 14 residues. V dropped 6 bases and J dropped 8; count of bases not matched to a gene: 9. In DNA form, the CDR3 reads TGTGCCAGCAGGACCACAGGGGGAGGGGAGCCCCAGCATTTT. Protein sequence: CASRTTGGGEPQHF.

This rearrangement joins TRBV5-1 to TRBJ2-1; 8 nucleotides align to TRBD2. Germline V gives CDR1 SGHRS, CDR2 YFSETQ. V shed 8 bases, J shed 4 bases, and the junction held 8 bases outside the gene matches. CDR3 length: 14 amino acids. Here the CDR3 DNA reads TGCGCCAGTCACAGCGGGGGATTGTACAATGAGCAGTTCTTC. This translates into CASHSGGLYNEQFF.

V gene TRBV29-1 combines with J gene TRBJ1-4, with 7 bases matching TRBD1. Germline CDR1 and CDR2: SQVTM and ANQGSEA. The J segment lost 5 bases and the V segment lost 7 bases, leaving 10 bases of the junction unmatched. The CDR3 length is 14 residues. CDR3 sequence (DNA): TGCAGCGCAGAGATAGGGACAGTGAATGAAAAACTGTTTTTT. Its translation: CSAEIGTVNEKLFF.

CDR3 sequence reads: CASSFFRDRYLNSNQPQHF. The CDR3 DNA reads TGTGCCAGCAGTTTCTTTCGGGACAGATACTTAAATAGCAATCAGCCCCAGCATTTT. The V gene is TRBV28, the J gene TRBJ1-5; 7 bases map to TRBD1. Germline V CDR1 and CDR2: MDHEN, SYDVKM. The CDR3 totals 19 residues. The V gene end was trimmed by 3 bases and the J gene end by 0 bases; junction bases not matched to a gene: 14.